The present T cell receptor beta chain was sequenced within a study of follicular helper T cells after annual influenza vaccination (dated by TCRdb to 2017 to 2019). Background on the whole study: Blood was collected on days 0, 7 and 28 after each seasonal influenza vaccination. To study recall of cTfh clones, some subjects were followed across successive annual vaccinations spanning the 2013-2014, 2014-2015 and 2015-2016 seasons. Six subjects had multi-year samples: four covered two vaccination seasons and two covered three seasons. One week after vaccination, a second recruited cohort of 12 to 13 subjects (Table S1) displayed a similar ICOS+CD38+ cTfh response. The 2013-2014 samples were cryopreserved, while the 2015 samples were processed right after collection. What the research found in general, with its limitations: ICOS+CD38+ cTfh clonality correlated with the frequency of that population, and its change correlated with the change in circulating plasmablast frequency. Day 7 ICOS+CD38+ clones were most often found later in ICOS-CD38- cTfh, suggesting that subset may serve as a memory reservoir. Rare clonotypes could not be sampled because productive TCRB sequences were recovered from only roughly 9.5-22% of the analyzed cells. With successive annual vaccinations, a recurrent oligoclonal ICOS+CD38+ cTfh response was recalled, and this response contained tetramer and AIM influenza-specific clonotypes.

Looking up the germline V gene yields CDR1 SGHTA and CDR2 FQGNSA. V gives up 4 bases and J gives up 4 bases, and the segment between their germline ends measures 19 bases. The CDR3 goes from the cysteine to the phenylalanine over 16 residues. The sequence is cut down to CDR3 DNA, 48 bases in frame from base 1. Reading the label with the study, this specimen's time point is: 2015-2016 season, 7 days after influenza vaccination. Adults were given seasonal inactivated influenza vaccine (Fluvarix), and sorted blood CD4 subsets were followed by TCRB sequencing before and after vaccination. To be eligible, subjects had to live in the community and must not have received influenza vaccine in the previous 6 months. Influenza vaccine contraindications, substance abuse, HIV/AIDS, active malignancy, immunomodulatory medication and active illness such as respiratory infection were included among the exclusion criteria. At each time point, about 35 to 100 mL of blood was collected. Circulating Tfh were defined as non-naive CD4+CXCR5+PD-1+ cells and sorted into ICOS+CD38+ and ICOS-CD38- fractions. Ficoll-Paque PLUS or SepMate separation was used to isolate PBMC. Before DNA extraction, cell subsets were sorted from PBMC on a BD FACS Aria.

Libraries were prepared through the immunoSEQ multiplex PCR assay. Adaptive Biotechnologies carried out TCRB amplification, library preparation, sequencing and preliminary bioinformatics at Survey level resolution. For TCRB sequencing, genomic DNA from the sorted cTfh populations was amplified by multiplex PCR. The authors processed their data as follows. Clonality was computed in R as 1 minus normalized Shannon entropy; the Gini index was calculated with the R package ineq. To get the overlap score, the summed counts of shared sequences were divided by the total counts of all sequences in both of the compared samples. The significance of shared clonotypes was tested with Fisher's exact test, assuming a theoretical repertoire of 10^7 TCRB sequences. This immuneACCESS table, as held by TCRdb, lists in-frame sequences with V and J called but not all clones. Of the missing ones, under half trace to an unresolved V gene in checked studies; the others have no known cause. V and J calls and clone size are those listed in that table; D and trimming were worked out from the DNA. In this sample the table shows 6,000 to 7,000 clones, roughly 88% of which occur a single time. The ten most abundant clones make up roughly 0.69% of the sample.

A word on this clone: Its recognized antigen is unknown. Per-base qualities were not stored, and no clone one base away is much larger.

Recombination connected TRBV7-2 to TRBJ2-5; the D region may be TRBD1 or TRBD2, each matching 5 bases equally. The sequence was obtained from an adult who received the influenza vaccine. The sample was CXCR5+ CD38- circulating T follicular helper cells from blood, taken 7 days after influenza vaccination. This specimen's cell subset or site label, interpreted: circulating Tfh, non-naive CD4+CXCR5+PD-1+ (ICOS+CD38+ or ICOS-CD38-). Here is the DNA: TGTGCCAGCAGCTGGGCCGGTAGGGGTGCGGGAGAGACCCAGTACTTC. It encodes CASSWAGRGAGETQYF. With the rest looked up from the reference TRBV7-2 and TRBJ2-5 genes rather than sequenced, the full variable domain is GAGVSQSPSNKVTEKGKDVELRCDPISGHTALYWYRQSLGQGLEFLIYFQGNSAPDKSGLPSDRFSAERTGGSVSTLTIQRTQQEDSAVYLCASSWAGRGAGETQYFGPGTRLLVL.